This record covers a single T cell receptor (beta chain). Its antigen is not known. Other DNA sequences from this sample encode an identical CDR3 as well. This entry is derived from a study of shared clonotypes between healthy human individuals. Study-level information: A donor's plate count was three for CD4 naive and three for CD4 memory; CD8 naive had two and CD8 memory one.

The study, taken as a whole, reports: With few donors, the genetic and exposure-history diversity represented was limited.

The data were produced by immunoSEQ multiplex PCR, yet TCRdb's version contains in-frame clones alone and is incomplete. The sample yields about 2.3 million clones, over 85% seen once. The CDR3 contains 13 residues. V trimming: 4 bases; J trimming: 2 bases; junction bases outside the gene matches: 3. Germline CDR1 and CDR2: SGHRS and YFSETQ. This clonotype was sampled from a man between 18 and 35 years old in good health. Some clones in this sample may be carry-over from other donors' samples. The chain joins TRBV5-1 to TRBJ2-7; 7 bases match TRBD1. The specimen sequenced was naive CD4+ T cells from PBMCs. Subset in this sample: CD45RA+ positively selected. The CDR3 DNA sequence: TGCGCCAGCAGCCCCGACAGGGCCTACGAGCAGTACTTC. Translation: CASSPDRAYEQYF.